This T cell receptor beta chain was retrieved from a study of regulatory T cells in long-lasting Graves disease. Points from the study as a whole: Accuracy may have been reduced by the small sample size.

Specified time point: persistent/refractory GD, antithyroid drugs over 5 years with positive TRAb. Extracted PBMC RNA gave rise to the TCR library. This clonotype was seen at least ten times. Antigen: not known. The CDR3 is 14 residues long. V dropped 0 bases and J dropped 2 bases, with 10 bases sitting between them. Per the germline V gene, CDR1 is DFQATT and CDR2 is SNEGSKA (reference sequence). HTBI primers from iRepertoire and Arm-PCR of CDR3 regions yielded the TCR beta libraries. MiXCR, applied by TCRdb to the multiplex PCR reads, yields one record per CDR3 protein. The sample holds roughly 400,000 distinct CDR3 sequences, about 21% seen once.

The TCR sequence derives from a female donor with Graves disease. The sample consisted of peripheral blood mononuclear cells (PBMCs), taken when the disease was refractory, from a patient treated with antithyroid drugs. The genes are TRBV20-1 and TRBJ1-1; D gene unclear. The CDR3 is CSAREATGNTEAFF. CDR3 in DNA: TGCAGTGCTAGAGAAGCCACGGGTAACACTGAAGCTTTCTTT.